Described below is a single T cell receptor (beta chain) sequence and its context. Profiled with immunoSEQ multiplex PCR; TCRdb holds only in-frame clones, not every one. The sample includes 130,000 to 150,000 clones, more than 75% of them seen just once. The sample is drawn from a study of blood T cell repertoires in COVID-19. The V and J ends lost 7 bases and 4 bases respectively, with 19 bases between them. Looked up from germline, CDR1 is MNHEY and CDR2 is SVGAGI. This CDR3 is built from 15 residues. The chain employs TRBV6-5 and TRBJ1-1; D unresolved. The source of this sequence is a woman aged 35 to 49 with acute or convalescent COVID-19. Sequenced material: peripheral blood. CDR3 sequence reads: CASTPLAGRSTEAFF. In nucleotides, the CDR3 is TGTGCCAGCACCCCCTTGGCGGGGAGGAGCACTGAAGCTTTCTTT.